This entry features one TCR beta chain sequence. The record originates from a study of blood T cell repertoires in COVID-19. Participants came from some 26 US areas, aged about 18 to 95 years. The table came from immunoSEQ multiplex PCR; TCRdb's copy has only in-frame clones and leaves some out. The sample includes 200,000 to 250,000 clones, roughly 90% of them seen just once. The sequencing input was PBMCs or T cells enriched from blood (not recorded which). The TCR was taken from a man aged 25-45 years who had been exposed to COVID-19.

CDR3 residues: CASSLVGGNMNTEAFF. The CDR3 nucleotides read TGCGCCAGCAGCTTGGTCGGGGGTAACATGAACACTGAAGCTTTCTTT. This chain connects TRBV5-1 to TRBJ1-1; a possible D gene is TRBD1 (5 bases). The V gene lost 0 bases and the J gene lost 0 bases, with 12 bases spanning the gap. CDR3 length equals 16 residues. CDR1 is SGHRS and CDR2 is YFSETQ in the germline V gene.